What follows are 26 T cell receptor beta chains derived from one specimen sequenced in a study of cytomegalovirus exposure and HLA in healthy donors. The PCR ran on 60 Vbeta and 13 Jbeta primers. Profiled with immunoSEQ multiplex PCR; TCRdb holds only in-frame clones, not every one. The data show fewer than 150,000 clones, roughly 72% seen once. Material for sequencing was PBMCs. All receptors derive from a woman aged 40 to 50 in good health and CMV-seropositive.

This clone was picked up one time. The chain links TRBV19 to TRBJ1-2; 9 bases fit TRBD1. J was trimmed by 0 bases and V by 5 bases; bases with no gene match: 4. The CDR3 runs 15 residues. Germline V lookup: CDR1 LNHDA, CDR2 SQIVND (reference sequence). The CDR3 is CASSPGQGSNYGYTF. For the CDR3, the DNA is TGTGCCAGTAGTCCGGGACAGGGCTCTAACTATGGCTACACCTTC.

V usage is TRBV18 and J usage is TRBJ2-3; no firm D call. This CDR3 has 13 residues. Germline V gene data show CDR1 as KGHSH and CDR2 as LQKENI. V lost 6 bases to trimming and J lost 2 bases, with 9 bases between them. In nucleotides, the CDR3 is TGTGCCAGCTCCCCCGCGTCCACAGATACGCAGTATTTT. Its translation: CASSPASTDTQYF.

The table lists this clone with a count of one. The CDR3 DNA sequence: TGTGCCAGCAGGGGGGGTCCGGGACAGGGCTCTGGGGCCAACGTCCTGACTTTC. It is translated as CASRGGPGQGSGANVLTF. This sequence joins TRBV2 and TRBJ2-6; TRBD1 matches 9 bases. Germline CDR1 and CDR2: SNHLY and FYNNEI. V dropped 6 bases and J dropped 0; count of bases not matched to a gene: 9. The CDR3 contains 18 residues.

The chain has TRBV19 and TRBJ1-1, with TRBD1 identical over 7 bases. Trimming took 1 base from V and 1 from J; bases not matched to a gene: 6. Germline V lookup: CDR1 LNHDA, CDR2 SQIVND (reference sequence). The CDR3 is made up of 16 amino acids. The CDR3, as DNA: TGTGCCAGTAGTATAGGAGGGGGCCTCGGGAACACTGAAGCTTTCTTT. Translated, it gives CASSIGGGLGNTEAFF.

The chain is built from TRBV7-3 and TRBJ2-2, with 11 bases aligning to TRBD2. The CDR3 is 16 amino acids. V lost 3 bases, J lost 4 bases, and 4 bases stayed unmatched. The germline CDR1 and CDR2 sequences are SGHTA and FQGTGA. CDR3 sequence (DNA): TGTGCCAGCAGCTTTCACGGGACTAGCGGCACCGGGGAGCTGTTTTTT. It translates to CASSFHGTSGTGELFF.

CDR3 sequence reads: CASSPARGGETQYF. The CDR3 region has the DNA TGTGCCAGCTCACCCGCCAGGGGAGGGGAGACCCAGTACTTC. V gene TRBV18 combines with J gene TRBJ2-5; the D gene is possibly TRBD2 (7 bases). From germline, CDR1 is KGHSH and CDR2 LQKENI. V was clipped by 3 bases and J by 5 bases, with 13 bases between them. This CDR3 region has 14 residues.

The chain recombines TRBV27 with TRBJ1-5; 8 bases are shared with TRBD1. V shed 8 bases and J 6 bases; nucleotides not matched to a gene: 6. The CDR3 has 13 residues. In germline, CDR1 is MNHEY, CDR2 SMNVEV (reference sequence). CDR3 nucleotide sequence: TGTGCCAGCGGGACAGGCCTTGTTCAGCCCCAGCATTTT. Translating gives CASGTGLVQPQHF.

This clone was recorded a few times. The genes are TRBV19 and TRBJ1-2; D possibly corresponds to TRBD1 (6 bases). Per the germline V gene, CDR1 is LNHDA and CDR2 is SQIVND (reference sequence). The length of the CDR3 is 14 residues. V lost 4 bases and J 3 bases, leaving 12 bases between the germline ends. In DNA form, the CDR3 reads TGTGCCAGTAGTACCCAGGGGACGTACTATGGCTACACCTTC. Translated: CASSTQGTYYGYTF.

The V gene is TRBV21-1, the J gene TRBJ2-1; whether TRBD2, the table's D call, matches the DNA was not checked. TRBV21-1 is a pseudogene locus. The CDR3 loop spans 16 amino acids. The CDR3 loop is CASSKGSGASYNEQFF. CDR3 bases: TGTGCCAGCAGCAAAGGAAGCGGGGCCAGCTACAATGAGCAGTTCTTC.

The chain recombines TRBV5-1 with TRBJ2-1; unclear D gene. Trimming left V 7 bases short and J 3 bases short, with 11 bases between. The CDR3 totals 13 residues. CDR1 is SGHRS and CDR2 is YFSETQ in the germline V gene. CDR3 residues: CASERPNYNEQFF. In DNA form, the CDR3 reads TGCGCCAGCGAGAGGCCTAACTACAATGAGCAGTTCTTC.

In this sample, this clone turned up a few times. This chain uses TRBV19 with TRBJ2-7; TRBD2 might be the D (5 bases). Germline CDR1 reads LNHDA; CDR2 reads SQIVND (reference sequence). The CDR3 totals 13 residues. The V gene lost 6 bases and the J gene lost 5 bases, with 14 bases spanning the gap. The CDR3 coding sequence is TGTGCCAGTAGGGGCCGGGGATCTGACGAGCAGTACTTC. The encoded protein is CASRGRGSDEQYF.

This clone was recorded once. V is TRBV5-1 and J is TRBJ1-3; D is ambiguous. Germline V lookup: CDR1 SGHRS, CDR2 YFSETQ. The CDR3 contains 14 residues. Trimming stripped 0 bases from V and 3 bases from J, with 7 bases between. Written as DNA, the CDR3 is TGCGCCAGCAGCTTGGGGGCGATTGGAAACACCATATATTTT. Encoded protein: CASSLGAIGNTIYF. Drawing the rest from reference TRBV5-1 and TRBJ1-3, the complete variable domain is KAGVTQTPRYLIKTRGQQVTLSCSPISGHRSVSWYQQTPGQGLQFLFEYFSETQRNKGNFPGRFSGRQFSNSRSEMNVSTLELGDSALYLCASSLGAIGNTIYFGEGSWLTVV.

The chain has TRBV18 and TRBJ2-5, with no clear D. Trimming pared 3 bases from V and 0 bases from J, leaving 8 bases between. The CDR3 length is 14 residues. Germline assignment: CDR1 KGHSH and CDR2 LQKENI. CDR3 in amino acids: CASSPTGNQETQYF. The CDR3 DNA sequence: TGTGCCAGCTCACCCACGGGTAACCAAGAGACCCAGTACTTC.

The genes are TRBV2 and TRBJ1-2; 7 bases line up with TRBD1. CDR3 size: 13 residues. V lost 5 bases to trimming and J lost 7 bases; unmatched junction nucleotides: 7. Germline V lookup: CDR1 SNHLY, CDR2 FYNNEI. CDR3 region: CASSQQGIRGYTF. The CDR3 nucleotides read TGTGCCAGCAGTCAACAGGGGATTCGTGGCTACACCTTC.

The V call is TRBV9, the J call TRBJ2-1; D might be TRBD2 (5 bases). The CDR3 sequence is 14 residues long. Trimming stripped 4 bases from V and 5 bases from J, with 13 bases between. Germline CDR1 reads SGDLS; CDR2 reads YYNGEE. CDR3 protein: CASSPPGVHNEQFF. The CDR3 nucleotides read TGTGCCAGCAGCCCCCCCGGGGTCCACAATGAGCAGTTCTTC. The complete variable domain, with remaining parts taken from reference TRBV9 and TRBJ2-1, reads DSGVTQTPKHLITATGQRVTLRCSPRSGDLSVYWYQQSLDQGLQFLIQYYNGEERAKGNILERFSAQQFPDLHSELNLSSLELGDSALYFCASSPPGVHNEQFFGPGTRLTVL.

The chain joins TRBV2 to TRBJ2-2; a possible D gene is TRBD1 (6 bases). V lost 8 bases and J 2 bases, leaving 9 bases between the germline ends. There are 13 residues in the CDR3. The germline gives CDR1 SNHLY, CDR2 FYNNEI. The CDR3 here is CASGQHNTGELFF. The CDR3 DNA sequence: TGTGCCAGCGGACAGCACAACACCGGGGAGCTGTTTTTT.

This clone was seen only a few times. The rearrangement uses TRBV7-6 and TRBJ2-1, with 13 nucleotides matching TRBD2. Germline loops: CDR1 SGHVS, CDR2 FNYEAQ. J was trimmed by 7 bases and V by 5 bases; bases with no gene match: 2. The CDR3 is made up of 14 amino acids. CDR3 residues: CASSPLAGGNEQFF. The DNA for the CDR3 is TGTGCCAGCAGCCCACTAGCGGGGGGGAATGAGCAGTTCTTC.

In regard to this clone: Sequence at one end of the junction differs from germline and may be a read error. CDR3 in DNA: TGTTCCAGCAGCCCCCGAGACTACGAGCAGTACTTC. This sequence encodes CSSSPRDYEQYF. The chain is built from TRBV7-9 and TRBJ2-7, with unresolved D. The CDR3 has 12 residues. The germline CDR1 and CDR2 sequences are SEHNR and FQNEAQ (reference sequence).

The V call is TRBV4-2, the J call TRBJ1-1, with TRBD1 matching over 8 bases. Trimming at V came to 11 bases and at J to 3 bases, leaving 11 bases not matched to a gene. This CDR3 is built from 14 residues. Germline CDR1 reads LGHNA; CDR2 reads YNFKEQ. The CDR3 DNA reads as TGTGCCGGTACCCAGGGGGCTGGGGACACTGAAGCTTTCTTT. It is translated as CAGTQGAGDTEAFF.

J is TRBJ2-3 and V is TRBV5-1; 9 bases fit TRBD2. From germline, CDR1 is SGHRS and CDR2 YFSETQ. V lost 4 bases and J lost 0; bases outside the gene matches: 6. This CDR3 is built from 16 residues. CDR3 sequence reads: CASSPHSGSSTDTQYF. The CDR3, as DNA: TGCGCCAGCAGCCCTCATAGCGGGAGTAGCACAGATACGCAGTATTTT.

V and J are TRBV18 and TRBJ1-1; possibly TRBD1 for D (6 bases). V was trimmed by 3 bases and J by 5 bases, leaving 16 bases between them. The CDR3 has 15 amino acids. CDR1 is KGHSH, CDR2 LQKENI, per germline. This CDR3 reads CASSPTEGVGTEAFF. The CDR3 DNA sequence: TGTGCCAGCTCACCCACCGAGGGGGTGGGGACTGAAGCTTTCTTT.

The chain combines TRBV11-3 with TRBJ2-1; 9 bases map to TRBD2. This CDR3 is built from 19 residues. Germline V gene lookup returns CDR1 SGHNT and CDR2 YENEEA. The trim removed 2 bases at V and 0 bases at J, leaving 11 bases unmatched. The CDR3 here is CASSLRVAGAPSSYNEQFF. CDR3 nucleotides: TGTGCCAGCAGCTTACGGGTAGCGGGAGCCCCAAGCTCCTACAATGAGCAGTTCTTC.

This clone was observed a single time. The gene calls are TRBV5-1 and TRBJ1-6, with 7 bases lining up with TRBD1. The ends lost 4 bases at V and 10 bases at J; junction bases unmatched: 11. Germline V CDR1 and CDR2: SGHRS, YFSETQ. The CDR3 runs to 15 residues. The CDR3 loop reads CASSTTGSTRSPLHF. Here the CDR3 DNA reads TGCGCCAGCAGCACGACAGGGTCGACTCGGTCACCCCTCCACTTT.

CDR3 loop: CASSADVARAQYF. For the CDR3, the DNA is TGTGCCAGCAGCGCCGATGTAGCCCGGGCCCAGTACTTC. The chain employs TRBV7-2 and TRBJ2-5; D gene ambiguous. Germline CDR1 and CDR2: SGHTA and FQGNSA. The CDR3 covers 13 residues. The V gene lost 5 bases and the J gene lost 9 bases, with 16 bases spanning the gap.

J is TRBJ1-1 and V is TRBV19, with D maybe TRBD1 (6 bases). In germline, CDR1 is LNHDA, CDR2 SQIVND (reference sequence). This CDR3 has 18 amino acids. V was pared by 5 bases and J by 1 base, with 23 bases between. The CDR3 DNA is TGTGCCAGTAGTTACCCTCGGGGGGCAGGAATTACGAACACTGAAGCTTTCTTT. Protein product: CASSYPRGAGITNTEAFF.

This clone was recorded only once. The V call is TRBV6-1, the J call TRBJ1-5; D remains unclear. CDR3 length: 16 residues. The germline gives CDR1 MNHNS, CDR2 SASEGT. Trimming removed 1 base from V and 6 bases from J, with 16 bases in between. CDR3 in amino acids: CASSEGIRYSGQPQHF. In DNA, the CDR3 is TGTGCCAGCAGTGAAGGGATAAGGTATAGCGGTCAGCCCCAGCATTTT.